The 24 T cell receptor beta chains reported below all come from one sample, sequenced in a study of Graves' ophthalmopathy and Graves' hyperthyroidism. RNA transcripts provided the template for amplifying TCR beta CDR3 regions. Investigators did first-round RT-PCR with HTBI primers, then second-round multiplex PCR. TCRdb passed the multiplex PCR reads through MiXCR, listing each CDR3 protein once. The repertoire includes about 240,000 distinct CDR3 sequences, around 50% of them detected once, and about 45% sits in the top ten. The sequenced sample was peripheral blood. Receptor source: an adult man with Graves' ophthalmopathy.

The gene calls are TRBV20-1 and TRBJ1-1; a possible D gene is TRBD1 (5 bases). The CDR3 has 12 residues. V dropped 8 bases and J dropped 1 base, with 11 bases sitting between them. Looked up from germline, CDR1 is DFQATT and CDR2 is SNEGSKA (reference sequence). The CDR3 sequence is CSTLGPNTEAFF. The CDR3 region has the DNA TGCAGTACCCTGGGGCCGAACACTGAAGCTTTCTTT.

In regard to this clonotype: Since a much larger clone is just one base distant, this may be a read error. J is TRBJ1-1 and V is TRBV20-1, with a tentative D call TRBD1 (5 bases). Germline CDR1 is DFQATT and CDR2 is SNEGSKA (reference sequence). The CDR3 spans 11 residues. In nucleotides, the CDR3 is TGCAGTGCTATCATCGGGGCTGAAGCTTCCTTT. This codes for CSAIIGAEASF.

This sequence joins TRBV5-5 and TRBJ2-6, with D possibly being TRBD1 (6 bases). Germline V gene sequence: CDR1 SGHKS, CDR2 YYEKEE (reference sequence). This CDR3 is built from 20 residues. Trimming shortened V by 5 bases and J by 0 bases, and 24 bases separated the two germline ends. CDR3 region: CASRLRPGHHLSSGANVLTF. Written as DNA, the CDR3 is TGTGCCAGCAGGCTTCGCCCGGGACACCACCTTTCCTCTGGGGCCAACGTCCTGACTTTC.

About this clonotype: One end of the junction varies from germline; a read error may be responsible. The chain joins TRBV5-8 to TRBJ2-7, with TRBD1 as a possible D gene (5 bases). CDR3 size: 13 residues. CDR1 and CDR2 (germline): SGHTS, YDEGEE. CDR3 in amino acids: CASSLDSSYGQYF. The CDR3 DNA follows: TGCGCCAGCAGCTTAGACAGTTCCTACGGGCAGTACTTC.

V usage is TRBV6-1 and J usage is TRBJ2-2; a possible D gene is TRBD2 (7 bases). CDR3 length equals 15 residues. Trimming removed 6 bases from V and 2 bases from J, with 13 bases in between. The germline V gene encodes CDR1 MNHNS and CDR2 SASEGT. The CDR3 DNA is TGTGCCAGCAGAGGGGGGGACACCAACACCGGGGAGCTGTTTTTT. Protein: CASRGGDTNTGELFF.

The CDR3 nucleotides read TGCAGCGTTGAAGAGTTACATAGCTTGTTATCCTACGAGCAGTACTTC. Translating gives CSVEELHSLLSYEQYF. The genes are TRBV29-1 and TRBJ2-7; D uncertain. CDR3 length: 16 residues. V was trimmed by 0 bases and J by 1 base, leaving 16 bases between them. CDR1 and CDR2 (germline): SQVTM, ANQGSEA.

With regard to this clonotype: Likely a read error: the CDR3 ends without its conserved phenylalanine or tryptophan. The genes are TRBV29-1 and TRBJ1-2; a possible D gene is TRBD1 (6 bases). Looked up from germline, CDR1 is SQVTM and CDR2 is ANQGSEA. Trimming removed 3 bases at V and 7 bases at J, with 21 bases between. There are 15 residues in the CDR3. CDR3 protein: CSVEVQAGAPGGYTL. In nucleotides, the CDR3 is TGCAGCGTTGAGGTACAGGCAGGGGCCCCCGGTGGCTACACCTTG.

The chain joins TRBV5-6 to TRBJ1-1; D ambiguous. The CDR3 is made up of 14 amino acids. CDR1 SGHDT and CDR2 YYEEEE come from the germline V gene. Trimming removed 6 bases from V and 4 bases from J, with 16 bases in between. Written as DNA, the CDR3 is TGTGCCAGCACGGCTGTCGGGGTTGGCACTGAAGCTTTCTTT. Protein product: CASTAVGVGTEAFF. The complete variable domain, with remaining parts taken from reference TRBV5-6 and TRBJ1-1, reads DAGVTQSPTHLIKTRGQQVTLRCSPKSGHDTVSWYQQALGQGPQFIFQYYEEEERQRGNFPDRFSGHQFPNYSSELNVNALLLGDSALYLCASTAVGVGTEAFFGQGTRLTVV.

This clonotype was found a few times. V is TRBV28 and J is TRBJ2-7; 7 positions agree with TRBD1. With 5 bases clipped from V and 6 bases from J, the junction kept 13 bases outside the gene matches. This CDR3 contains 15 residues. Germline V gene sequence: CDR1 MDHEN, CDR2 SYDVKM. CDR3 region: CASSPPGGQSSEQYF. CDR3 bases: TGTGCCAGCAGTCCCCCAGGGGGACAGAGCAGCGAGCAGTACTTC.

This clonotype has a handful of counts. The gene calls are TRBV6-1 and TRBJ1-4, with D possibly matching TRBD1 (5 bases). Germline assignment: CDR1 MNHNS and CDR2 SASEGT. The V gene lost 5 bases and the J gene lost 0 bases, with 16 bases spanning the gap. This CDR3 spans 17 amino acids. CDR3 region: CASSYMPQTATNEKLFF. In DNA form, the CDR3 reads TGTGCCAGCAGTTACATGCCCCAGACAGCAACTAATGAAAAACTGTTTTTT.

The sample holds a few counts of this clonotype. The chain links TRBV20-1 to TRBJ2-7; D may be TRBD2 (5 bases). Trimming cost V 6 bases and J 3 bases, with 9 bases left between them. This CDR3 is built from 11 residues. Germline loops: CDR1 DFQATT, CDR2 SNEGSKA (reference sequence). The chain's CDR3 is CSADGVYEQYF. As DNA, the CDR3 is TGCAGTGCGGACGGGGTCTACGAGCAGTACTTC.

CDR3 sequence: CASSPPGVRKTEAFF. The CDR3 bases are TGTGCCAGCAGCCCCCCGGGAGTTAGGAAGACTGAAGCTTTCTTT. The chain joins TRBV7-2 to TRBJ1-1; D unclear. Trimming cost V 5 bases and J 5 bases, with 18 bases left between them. The CDR3 length is 15 residues. Germline-derived CDR1 and CDR2 are SGHTA and FQGNSA.

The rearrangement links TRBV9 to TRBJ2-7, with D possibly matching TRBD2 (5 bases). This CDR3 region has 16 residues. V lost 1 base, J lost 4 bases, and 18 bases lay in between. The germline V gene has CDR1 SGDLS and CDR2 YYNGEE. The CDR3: CASSVTSRAGEYEQYF. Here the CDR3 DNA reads TGTGCCAGCAGCGTAACATCGAGGGCAGGCGAGTACGAGCAGTACTTC.

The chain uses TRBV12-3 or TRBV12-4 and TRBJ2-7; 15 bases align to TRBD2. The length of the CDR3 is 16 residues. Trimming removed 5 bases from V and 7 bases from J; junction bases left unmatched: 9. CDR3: CASSPGLAGGVGEQYF. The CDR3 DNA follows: TGTGCCAGCAGTCCCGGACTAGCGGGAGGGGTGGGGGAGCAGTACTTC.

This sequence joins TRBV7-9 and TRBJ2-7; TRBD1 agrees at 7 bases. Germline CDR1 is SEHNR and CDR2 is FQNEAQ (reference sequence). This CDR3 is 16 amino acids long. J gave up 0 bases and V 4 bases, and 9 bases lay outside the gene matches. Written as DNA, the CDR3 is TGTGCCAGCAGCTCCTTGACAGGGTCGAGCTCCTACGAGCAGTACTTC. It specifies CASSSLTGSSSYEQYF. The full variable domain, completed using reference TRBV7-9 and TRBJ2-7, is DTGVSQNPRHKITKRGQNVTFRCDPISEHNRLYWYRQTLGQGPEFLTYFQNEAQLEKSRLLSDRFSAERPKGSFSTLEIQRTEQGDSAMYLCASSSLTGSSSYEQYFGPGTRLTVT.

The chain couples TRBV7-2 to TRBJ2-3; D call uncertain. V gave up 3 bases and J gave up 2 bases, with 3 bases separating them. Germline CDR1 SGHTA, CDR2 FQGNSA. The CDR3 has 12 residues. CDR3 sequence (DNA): TGTGCCAGCAGCTTCCACACAGATACGCAGTATTTT. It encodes CASSFHTDTQYF. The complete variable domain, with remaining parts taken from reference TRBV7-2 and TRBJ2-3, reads GAGVSQSPSNKVTEKGKDVELRCDPISGHTALYWYRQSLGQGLEFLIYFQGNSAPDKSGLPSDRFSAERTGGSVSTLTIQRTQQEDSAVYLCASSFHTDTQYFGPGTRLTVL.

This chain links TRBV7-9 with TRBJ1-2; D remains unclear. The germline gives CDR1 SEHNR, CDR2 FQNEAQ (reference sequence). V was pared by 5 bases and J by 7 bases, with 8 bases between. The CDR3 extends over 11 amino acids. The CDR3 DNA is TGTGCCAGCAGCGCCCCGACTGGCTACACCTTC. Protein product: CASSAPTGYTF.

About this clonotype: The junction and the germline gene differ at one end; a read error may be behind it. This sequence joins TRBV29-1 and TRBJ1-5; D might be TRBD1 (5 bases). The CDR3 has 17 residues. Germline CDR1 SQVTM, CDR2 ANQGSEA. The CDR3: CSVYPSGLAGANEPQHF. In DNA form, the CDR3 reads TGCAGCGTTTACCCCTCGGGACTAGCGGGAGCCAATGAGCCCCAGCATTTT.

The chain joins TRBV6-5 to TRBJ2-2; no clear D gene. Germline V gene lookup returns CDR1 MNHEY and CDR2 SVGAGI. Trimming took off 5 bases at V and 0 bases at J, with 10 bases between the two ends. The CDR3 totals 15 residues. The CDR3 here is CASSPRSANTGELFF. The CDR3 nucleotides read TGTGCCAGCAGTCCGCGGTCCGCGAACACCGGGGAGCTGTTTTTT.

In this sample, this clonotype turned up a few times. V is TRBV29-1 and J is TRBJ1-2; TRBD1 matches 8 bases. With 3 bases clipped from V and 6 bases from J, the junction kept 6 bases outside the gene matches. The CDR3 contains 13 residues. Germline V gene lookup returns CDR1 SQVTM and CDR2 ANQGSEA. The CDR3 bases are TGCAGCGTTGATCAGGGGGCGTATAATGGCTACACCTTC. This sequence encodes CSVDQGAYNGYTF.

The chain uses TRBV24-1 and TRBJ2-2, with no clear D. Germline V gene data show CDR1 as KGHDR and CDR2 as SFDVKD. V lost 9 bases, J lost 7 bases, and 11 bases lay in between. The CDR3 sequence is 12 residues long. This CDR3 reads CATGSTGGELFF. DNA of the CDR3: TGTGCCACCGGTTCCACGGGCGGGGAGCTGTTTTTT.

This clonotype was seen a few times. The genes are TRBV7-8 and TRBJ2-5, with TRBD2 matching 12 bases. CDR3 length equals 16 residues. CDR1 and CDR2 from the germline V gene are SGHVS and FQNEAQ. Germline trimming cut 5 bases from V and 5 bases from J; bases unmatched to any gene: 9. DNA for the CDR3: TGTGCCAGCAGCCGGACTAGCGGGGCCTTGCTGGAGACCCAGTACTTC. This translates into CASSRTSGALLETQYF. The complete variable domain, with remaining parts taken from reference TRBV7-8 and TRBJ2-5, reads GAGVSQSPRYKVAKRGQDVALRCDPISGHVSLFWYQQALGQGPEFLTYFQNEAQLDKSGLPSDRFFAERPEGSVSTLKIQRTQQEDSAVYLCASSRTSGALLETQYFGPGTRLLVL.

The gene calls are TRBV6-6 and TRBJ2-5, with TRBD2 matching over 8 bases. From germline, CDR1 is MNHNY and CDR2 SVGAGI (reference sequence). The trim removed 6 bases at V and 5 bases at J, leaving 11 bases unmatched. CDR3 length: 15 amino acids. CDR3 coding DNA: TGTGCCAGCAGCACCCGGGAGGGGGAGGGGGAGACCCAGTACTTC. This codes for CASSTREGEGETQYF.

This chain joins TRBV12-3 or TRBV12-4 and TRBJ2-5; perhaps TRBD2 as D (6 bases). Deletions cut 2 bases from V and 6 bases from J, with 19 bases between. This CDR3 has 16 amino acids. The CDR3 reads CASSLSPGLGLKTQYF. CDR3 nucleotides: TGTGCCAGCAGTTTATCGCCAGGGTTGGGACTGAAGACCCAGTACTTC.